The 8 T cell receptor beta chains presented below share a single source sample, sequenced in a study of cytomegalovirus exposure and HLA in healthy donors (TCRdb year 2017). Library creation used the immunoSEQ multiplex PCR assay. For the multiplex PCR, a mixture combining 60 forward primers for TCR Vbeta segments and 13 reverse primers for TCR Jbeta segments was used. Held by TCRdb, this immuneACCESS table contains in-frame sequences only and omits some clones. Under half of the omission traces to an unresolved V gene where checked; the cause of the rest is unknown. The sample includes approximately 140,000 clones, with 66% observed a single time. 6.5% of the sample is in the top ten clones. Specimen: PBMCs. These receptors all come from a woman aged 55-75 years in good health and CMV-seronegative.

The chain uses TRBV5-1 and TRBJ2-1; D might be TRBD2 (6 bases). Trimming stripped 1 base from V and 3 bases from J, with 11 bases between. This CDR3 is built from 15 residues. The germline gives CDR1 SGHRS, CDR2 YFSETQ. CDR3 sequence (DNA): TGCGCCAGCAGCTTGTACGGGACTGGCTACAATGAGCAGTTCTTC. It is translated as CASSLYGTGYNEQFF. The full variable domain, completed using reference TRBV5-1 and TRBJ2-1, is KAGVTQTPRYLIKTRGQQVTLSCSPISGHRSVSWYQQTPGQGLQFLFEYFSETQRNKGNFPGRFSGRQFSNSRSEMNVSTLELGDSALYLCASSLYGTGYNEQFFGPGTRLTVL.

J is TRBJ2-3 and V is TRBV7-2; D gene ambiguous. V was clipped by 1 base and J by 0 bases, with 5 bases between them. The CDR3 is 14 residues long. In germline, CDR1 is SGHTA, CDR2 FQGNSA. The CDR3 DNA reads as TGTGCCAGCAGCTTAGACAGTAGCACAGATACGCAGTATTTT. Its protein is CASSLDSSTDTQYF.

The rearrangement joins TRBV5-4 to TRBJ2-5; 10 nucleotides agree with TRBD2. Germline V lookup: CDR1 SGHNT, CDR2 YYREEE (reference sequence). The CDR3 totals 15 residues. The ends lost 0 bases at V and 1 base at J; junction bases unmatched: 0. The CDR3 sequence: CASSLVAGGQETQYF. CDR3 coding DNA: TGTGCCAGCAGCTTGGTAGCGGGGGGCCAAGAGACCCAGTACTTC.

This clone turned up a few times. The J gene is TRBJ1-2, the V gene TRBV6-1, with TRBD1 matching over 7 bases. The germline V gene has CDR1 MNHNS and CDR2 SASEGT. J lost 4 bases, V lost 0 bases, and 8 bases had no gene match. The CDR3 runs 16 residues. The CDR3 region is CASSEAGTVPSYGYTF. The DNA of the CDR3 is TGTGCCAGCAGTGAAGCCGGGACAGTTCCTTCCTATGGCTACACCTTC.

The rearrangement joins TRBV7-2 to TRBJ2-4; D perhaps matches TRBD2 (6 bases). Germline V gene sequence: CDR1 SGHTA, CDR2 FQGNSA. This CDR3 has 14 residues. V was clipped by 2 bases and J by 3 bases, with 8 bases between them. The CDR3 region has the DNA TGTGCCAGCAGCTTATTGGGGGGCAAAAACATTCAGTACTTC. This translates into CASSLLGGKNIQYF.

The chain links TRBV28 to TRBJ2-5; D is unclear. The V end was cut by 2 bases, the J end by 4 bases, with 5 bases between. Germline CDR1 MDHEN, CDR2 SYDVKM. This CDR3 region has 12 residues. The CDR3 is CASSLLPETQYF. The CDR3 nucleotides are TGTGCCAGCAGTTTACTTCCAGAGACCCAGTACTTC.

The chain links TRBV6-6 to TRBJ1-6; D gene uncertain. From germline, CDR1 is MNHNY and CDR2 SVGAGI (reference sequence). The length of the CDR3 is 15 residues. Trimming took 1 base from V and 7 from J, leaving 11 bases between them. The CDR3 DNA is TGTGCCAGCAGTTACTATGGGAGTGGGAATTCACCCCTCCACTTT. Its protein product is CASSYYGSGNSPLHF.

CDR3 sequence reads: CTPGAGQGHSPLHF. The CDR3 nucleotides are TGCACCCCAGGGGCGGGACAGGGACATTCACCCCTCCACTTT. The chain couples TRBV29-1 to TRBJ1-6; 9 nucleotides match TRBD1. Per the germline V gene, CDR1 is SQVTM and CDR2 is ANQGSEA. This CDR3 spans 14 amino acids. The whole variable domain, remainder taken from reference TRBV29-1 and TRBJ1-6, is SAVISQKPSRDICQRGTSLTIQCQVDSQVTMMFWYRQQPGQSLTLIATANQGSEATYESGFVIDKFPISRPNLTFSTLTVSNMSPEDSSIYLCTPGAGQGHSPLHFGNGTRLTVT.